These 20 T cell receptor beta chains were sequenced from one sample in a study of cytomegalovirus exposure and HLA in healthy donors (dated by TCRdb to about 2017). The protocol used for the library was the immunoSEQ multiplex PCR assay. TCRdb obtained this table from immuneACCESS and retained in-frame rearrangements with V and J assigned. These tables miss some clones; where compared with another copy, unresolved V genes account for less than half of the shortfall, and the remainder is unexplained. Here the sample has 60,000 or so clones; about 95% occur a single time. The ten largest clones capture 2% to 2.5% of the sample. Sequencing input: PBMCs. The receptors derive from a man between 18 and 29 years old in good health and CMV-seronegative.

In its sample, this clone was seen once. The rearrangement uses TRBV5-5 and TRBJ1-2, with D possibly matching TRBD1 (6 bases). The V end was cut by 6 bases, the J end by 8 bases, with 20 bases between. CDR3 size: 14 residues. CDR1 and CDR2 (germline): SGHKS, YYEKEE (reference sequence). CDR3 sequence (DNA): TGTGCCAGCACCCCAAGCGGGGGGGCGCACGGCTACACCTTC. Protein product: CASTPSGGAHGYTF.

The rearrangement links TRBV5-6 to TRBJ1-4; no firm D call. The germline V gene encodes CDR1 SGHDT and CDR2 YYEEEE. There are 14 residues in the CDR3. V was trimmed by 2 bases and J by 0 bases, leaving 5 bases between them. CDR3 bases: TGTGCCAGCAGCTTCCTTGCAACTAATGAAAAACTGTTTTTT. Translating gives CASSFLATNEKLFF.

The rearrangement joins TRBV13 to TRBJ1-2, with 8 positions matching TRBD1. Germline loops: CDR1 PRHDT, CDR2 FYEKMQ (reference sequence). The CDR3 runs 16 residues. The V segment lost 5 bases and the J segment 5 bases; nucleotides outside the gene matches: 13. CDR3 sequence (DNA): TGTGCCAGCAGCCGGCAGAGGGCAGGGGGCGCTTATGGCTACACCTTC. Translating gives CASSRQRAGGAYGYTF.

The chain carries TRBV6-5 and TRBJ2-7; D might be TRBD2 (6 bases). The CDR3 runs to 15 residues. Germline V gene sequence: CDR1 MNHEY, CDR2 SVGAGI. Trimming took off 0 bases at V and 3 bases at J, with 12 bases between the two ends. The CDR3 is CASSYSPSGGYEQYF. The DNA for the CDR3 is TGTGCCAGCAGTTACTCCCCATCCGGGGGCTACGAGCAGTACTTC.

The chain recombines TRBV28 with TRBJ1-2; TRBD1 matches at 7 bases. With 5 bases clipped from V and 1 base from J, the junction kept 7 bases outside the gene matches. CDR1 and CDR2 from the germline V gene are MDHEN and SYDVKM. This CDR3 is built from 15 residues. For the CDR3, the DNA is TGTGCCAGCAGTCCTGACAGGGTGCTTAACTATGGCTACACCTTC. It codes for CASSPDRVLNYGYTF.

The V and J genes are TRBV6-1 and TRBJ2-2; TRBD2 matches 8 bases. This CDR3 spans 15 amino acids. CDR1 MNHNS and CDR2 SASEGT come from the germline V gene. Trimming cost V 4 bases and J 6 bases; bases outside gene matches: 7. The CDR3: CASSVSAGDPGELFF. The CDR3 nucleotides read TGTGCCAGCAGTGTCTCAGCGGGAGACCCCGGGGAGCTGTTTTTT.

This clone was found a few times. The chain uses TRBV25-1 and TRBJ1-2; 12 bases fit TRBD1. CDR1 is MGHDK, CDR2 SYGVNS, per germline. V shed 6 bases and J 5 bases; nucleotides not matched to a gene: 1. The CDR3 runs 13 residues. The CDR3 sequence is CASRGQGAYGYTF. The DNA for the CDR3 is TGTGCCAGCAGGGGACAGGGGGCTTATGGCTACACCTTC.

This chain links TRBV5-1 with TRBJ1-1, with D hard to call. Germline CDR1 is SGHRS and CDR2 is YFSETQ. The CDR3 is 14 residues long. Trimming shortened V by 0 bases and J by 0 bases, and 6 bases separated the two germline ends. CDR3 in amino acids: CASSLGAMNTEAFF. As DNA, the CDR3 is TGCGCCAGCAGCTTGGGAGCCATGAACACTGAAGCTTTCTTT.

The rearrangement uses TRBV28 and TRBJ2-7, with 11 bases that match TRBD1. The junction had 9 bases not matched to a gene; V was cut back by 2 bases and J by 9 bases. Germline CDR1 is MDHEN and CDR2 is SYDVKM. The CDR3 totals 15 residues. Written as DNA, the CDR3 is TGTGCCAGCAGTTTAGGAGGACAGGGGGCACAAGGGCAGTACTTC. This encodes CASSLGGQGAQGQYF.

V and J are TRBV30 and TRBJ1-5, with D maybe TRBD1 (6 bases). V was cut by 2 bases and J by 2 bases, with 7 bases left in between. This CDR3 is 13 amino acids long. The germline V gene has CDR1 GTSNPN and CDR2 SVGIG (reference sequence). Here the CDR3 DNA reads TGTGCCTGGAGTAAGGGGGGCAATCAGCCCCAGCATTTT. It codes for CAWSKGGNQPQHF.

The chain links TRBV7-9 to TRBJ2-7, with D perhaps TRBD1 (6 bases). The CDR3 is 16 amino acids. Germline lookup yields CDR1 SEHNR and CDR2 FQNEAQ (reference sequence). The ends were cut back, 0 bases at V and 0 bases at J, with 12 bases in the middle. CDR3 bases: TGTGCCAGCAGCTTAGCGCAGGGGTCAAGCTCCTACGAGCAGTACTTC. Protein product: CASSLAQGSSSYEQYF.

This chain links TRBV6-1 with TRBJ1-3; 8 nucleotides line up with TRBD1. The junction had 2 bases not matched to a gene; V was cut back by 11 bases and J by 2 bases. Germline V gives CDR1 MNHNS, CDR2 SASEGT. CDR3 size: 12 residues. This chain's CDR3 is CAAGQAGNTIYF. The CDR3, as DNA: TGTGCCGCGGGACAGGCTGGAAACACCATATATTTT.

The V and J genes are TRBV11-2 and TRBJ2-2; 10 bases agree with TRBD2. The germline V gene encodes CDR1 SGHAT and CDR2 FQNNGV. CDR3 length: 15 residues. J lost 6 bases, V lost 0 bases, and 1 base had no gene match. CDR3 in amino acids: CASSLEAGGPGELFF. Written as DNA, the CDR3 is TGTGCCAGCAGCTTAGAAGCGGGAGGGCCCGGGGAGCTGTTTTTT. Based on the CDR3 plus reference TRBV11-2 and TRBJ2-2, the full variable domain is EAGVAQSPRYKIIEKRQSVAFWCNPISGHATLYWYQQILGQGPKLLIQFQNNGVVDDSQLPKDRFSAERLKGVDSTLKIQPAKLEDSAVYLCASSLEAGGPGELFFGEGSRLTVL.

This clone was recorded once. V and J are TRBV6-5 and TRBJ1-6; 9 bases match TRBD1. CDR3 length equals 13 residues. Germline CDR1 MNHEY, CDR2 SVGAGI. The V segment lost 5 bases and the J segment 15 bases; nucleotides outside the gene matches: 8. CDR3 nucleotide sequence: TGTGCCAGCAGTGGGACAGGGACCTGGGGCCTCCACTTT. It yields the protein CASSGTGTWGLHF.

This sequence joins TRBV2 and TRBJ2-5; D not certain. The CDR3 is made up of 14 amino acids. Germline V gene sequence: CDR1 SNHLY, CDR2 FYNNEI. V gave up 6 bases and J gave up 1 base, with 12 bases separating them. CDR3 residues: CASREQRSQETQYF. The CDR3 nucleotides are TGTGCCAGCAGGGAACAGCGATCCCAAGAGACCCAGTACTTC.

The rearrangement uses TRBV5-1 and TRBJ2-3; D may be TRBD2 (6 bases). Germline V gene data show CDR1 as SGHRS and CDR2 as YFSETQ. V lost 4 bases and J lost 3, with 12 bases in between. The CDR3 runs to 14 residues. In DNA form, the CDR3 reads TGCGCCAGCAGCCCCGTCGCGGGGACAGATACGCAGTATTTT. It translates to CASSPVAGTDTQYF. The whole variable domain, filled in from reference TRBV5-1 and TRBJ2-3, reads KAGVTQTPRYLIKTRGQQVTLSCSPISGHRSVSWYQQTPGQGLQFLFEYFSETQRNKGNFPGRFSGRQFSNSRSEMNVSTLELGDSALYLCASSPVAGTDTQYFGPGTRLTVL.

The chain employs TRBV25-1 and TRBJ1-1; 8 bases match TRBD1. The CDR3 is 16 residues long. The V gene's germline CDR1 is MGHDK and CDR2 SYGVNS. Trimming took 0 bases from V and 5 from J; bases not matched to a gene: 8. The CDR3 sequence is CASSEYFQGARTEAFF. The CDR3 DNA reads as TGTGCCAGCAGTGAATATTTCCAGGGGGCGAGGACTGAAGCTTTCTTT.

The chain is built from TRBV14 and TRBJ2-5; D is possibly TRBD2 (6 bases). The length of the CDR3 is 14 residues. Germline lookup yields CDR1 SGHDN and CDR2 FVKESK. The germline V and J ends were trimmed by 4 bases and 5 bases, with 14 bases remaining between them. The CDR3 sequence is CASSRTGDRETQYF. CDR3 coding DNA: TGTGCCAGCAGCCGGACGGGAGATAGGGAGACCCAGTACTTC. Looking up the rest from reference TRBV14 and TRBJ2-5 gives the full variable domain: EAGVTQFPSHSVIEKGQTVTLRCDPISGHDNLYWYRRVMGKEIKFLLHFVKESKQDESGMPNNRFLAERTGGTYSTLKVQPAELEDSGVYFCASSRTGDRETQYFGPGTRLLVL.

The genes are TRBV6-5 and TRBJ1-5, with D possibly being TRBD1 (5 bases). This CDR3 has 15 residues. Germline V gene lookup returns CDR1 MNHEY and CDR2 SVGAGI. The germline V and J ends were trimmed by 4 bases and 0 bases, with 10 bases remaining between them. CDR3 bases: TGTGCCAGCAGTTTAAAGGGGTATAGCAATCAGCCCCAGCATTTT. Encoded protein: CASSLKGYSNQPQHF.

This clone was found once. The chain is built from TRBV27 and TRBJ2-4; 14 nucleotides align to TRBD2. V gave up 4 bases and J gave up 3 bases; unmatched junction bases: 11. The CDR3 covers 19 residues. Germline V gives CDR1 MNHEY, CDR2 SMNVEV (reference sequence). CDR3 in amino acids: CASSSRLAGGKVGKNIQYF. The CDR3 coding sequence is TGTGCCAGCAGTTCCCGACTAGCGGGAGGGAAGGTTGGCAAAAACATTCAGTACTTC.